Listed below are T cell receptor beta chains from one sample, sequenced in a study of primary melanoma T cells and metastatic recurrence. Using immunoSEQ multiplex PCR, the repertoire was profiled, and TCRdb retains in-frame clones only, with some absent. This sample's table has some 83 clones. Material: melanoma tumor tissue. Source of these receptors: a human donor with melanoma. CDR3s include the opening cysteine and the closing phenylalanine or tryptophan. D genes are given only for firm matches. Clone size is given for some rows only: seen once, a few or many times, or a class if the clone is expanded.

clone size	V gene	J gene	D gene	CDR3 protein	CDR3 DNA
-	TRBV6-8	TRBJ1-1	-	CASSYSENTEAFF	TGTGCCAGCAGTTACTCCGAGAACACTGAAGCTTTCTTT
-	TRBV1	TRBJ1-2	-	CASSPARDRGYGYTF	TGCGCCAGCAGCCCAGCCCGGGACAGAGGATATGGCTACACCTTC
once	TRBV29-1	TRBJ1-5	-	CSVETASGQPQHF	TGCAGCGTTGAAACAGCCTCGGGCCAGCCCCAGCATTTT
few	TRBV18	TRBJ2-2	-	CASSPQGNTGELFF	TGTGCCAGCTCACCACAGGGTAACACCGGGGAGCTGTTTTTT
-	TRBV6-8	TRBJ1-1	-	CASTPGHMNTEAFF	TGTGCCAGCACCCCCGGACATATGAACACTGAAGCTTTCTTT
-	TRBV10-2	TRBJ2-7	-	CASSLGTGSYEQYF	TGCGCCAGCAGTCTCGGGACGGGCTCCTACGAGCAGTACTTC
once	TRBV6-8	TRBJ2-4	-	CASSLTGRIGKNIQYF	TGTGCCAGCAGTTTGACAGGGAGGATAGGCAAAAACATTCAGTACTTC
-	TRBV6-8	TRBJ2-5	-	CASNPGGQQETQYF	TGTGCCAGCAACCCTGGGGGGCAGCAAGAGACCCAGTACTTC
-	TRBV6-8	TRBJ1-5	-	CASSSWDNNQPQHF	TGTGCCAGCAGTTCGTGGGATAACAATCAGCCCCAGCATTTT
-	TRBV19	TRBJ2-5	-	CASSTTGGETQYF	TGTGCCAGTAGTACGACAGGAGGAGAGACCCAGTACTTC
-	TRBV10-2	TRBJ1-6	-	CASRAGTSHSPLHF	TGCGCCAGCAGGGCCGGGACAAGCCATTCACCCCTCCACTTT
-	TRBV6-8	TRBJ1-5	-	CASGRGEGNQPQHF	TGTGCCAGCGGTCGGGGCGAGGGCAATCAGCCCCAGCATTTT
-	TRBV19	TRBJ2-1	-	CASTIGGTSINEQFF	TGTGCCAGTACGATAGGGGGGACGTCCATCAATGAGCAGTTCTTC
-	TRBV6-8	TRBJ2-2	-	CASSGNTGELFF	TGTGCCAGCAGCGGGAACACCGGGGAGCTGTTTTTT
-	TRBV18	TRBJ2-1	-	CASSPRAGRDVSNEQFF	TGTGCCAGCTCACCACGGGCAGGACGAGATGTTAGTAATGAGCAGTTCTTC
-	TRBV29-1	TRBJ2-5	TRBD2	CSVSAGPGGETQYF	TGCAGCGTCTCTGCGGGACCGGGGGGAGAGACCCAGTACTTC
-	TRBV6-8	TRBJ2-3	TRBD2	CASSTSGGAADTQYF	TGTGCCAGCAGTACCAGCGGGGGGGCCGCAGATACGCAGTATTTT
-	TRBV6-8	TRBJ2-2	-	CASKPPNTGELFF	TGTGCCAGCAAACCCCCCAACACCGGGGAGCTGTTTTTT
-	TRBV7-7	TRBJ2-1	TRBD1	CASSSMYAGTGVNEQFF	TGTGCCAGCAGCTCGATGTACGCCGGGACAGGGGTCAATGAGCAGTTCTTC
-	TRBV11-3	TRBJ2-3	TRBD1	CASSTRTGMVDTQYF	TGTGCCAGCAGCACCCGGACAGGGATGGTAGATACGCAGTATTTT
-	TRBV15	TRBJ1-4	-	CATGPRGAREKLFF	TGTGCCACCGGGCCTAGGGGGGCGCGGGAAAAACTGTTTTTT
-	TRBV10-3	TRBJ1-1	-	CAITGGLGTEAFF	TGTGCCATCACCGGGGGGTTGGGCACTGAAGCTTTCTTT
-	TRBV11-3	TRBJ2-5	TRBD1	CASSLTGGWETQYF	TGTGCCAGCAGCCTGACAGGGGGTTGGGAGACCCAGTACTTC
-	TRBV18	TRBJ1-1	TRBD1	CASSHDRGMNTEAFF	TGTGCCAGCTCACACGACAGGGGTATGAACACTGAAGCTTTCTTT